This T cell receptor beta chain was sequenced for a study of identical twins. Study results and caveats: For cord blood, abundant beta clonotypes had fewer insertions, unlike memory repertoires, which showed none. Its conclusions, products of cross-sectional statistical analysis, did not come from following the same donors.

TCRdb processed the 5' RACE reads anew with MiXCR; each CDR3 protein has one entry. The sample lists about 530,000 distinct CDR3 sequences; around 22% were seen once. The CDR3 runs 15 residues. Trimming removed 3 bases from V and 7 bases from J; junction bases left unmatched: 2. Per germline, CDR1 MGHDK and CDR2 SYGVNS. Of note for this clonotype: Its target is not known.

In addition, the sample was reused for a study of yellow fever vaccine responses in identical twins.

Sequencing input: CD4+ T cells sorted from blood. The chain employs TRBV25-1 and TRBJ2-2; TRBD2 agrees at 13 bases. This receptor was identified in a woman younger than 30 in good health. CDR3 nucleotides: TGTGCCAGCAGTGAGACTAGCGGGAGGAGCGGGGAGCTGTTTTTT. Translating it yields CASSETSGRSGELFF. The full variable domain, rest sourced from reference TRBV25-1 and TRBJ2-2, is EADIYQTPRYLVIGTGKKITLECSQTMGHDKMYWYQQDPGMELHLIHYSYGVNSTEKGDLSSESTVSRIRTEHFPLTLESARPSHTSQYLCASSETSGRSGELFFGEGSRLTVL.